Listed below are T cell receptor beta chains from one sample, sequenced in a study of human T cells and chemical hapten exposure. TCRdb re-called the 5' RACE reads with MiXCR, one entry per CDR3 protein. Among roughly 110,000 distinct CDR3 sequences listed, more than 15% were seen once. Receptors originate from a human donor in good health. The CDR3 runs from the conserved cysteine through the conserved F or W. D genes are given only for firm matches. Clone size is stated in some rows and not others, as once, few, many or a class when expanded.

TRBJ1-1,NA,TRBD1,TRBV6-2/TRBV6-3,TGTGCCAGCAGTCCCTTTCCCCCTCAGGGGGCGGCCACTGAAGCTTTCTTT,CASSPFPPQGAATEAFF
TRBJ2-7,NA,TRBD2,TRBV19,TGTGCCAGTAGTATGACGGCTAGCGGGAACAGATTCGACGAGCAGTACTTC,CASSMTASGNRFDEQYF
TRBJ1-2,few,TRBD1,TRBV27,TGTGCCAGCAGGGACAGGGCCTACTATGGCTACACCTTC,CASRDRAYYGYTF
TRBJ1-3,NA,TRBD1,TRBV29-1,TGCAGCGTTGAGGACAGGGGTGGAAACACCATATATTTT,CSVEDRGGNTIYF
TRBJ1-2,few,NA,TRBV7-9,TGTGCCAGCAGCTTTTTCAGGGACGAAACCTATGGCTACACCTTC,CASSFFRDETYGYTF
TRBJ1-3,NA,NA,TRBV11-1,TGTGCCAGCAGACAGACCCTGAGCTCTGGAAACACCATATATTTT,CASRQTLSSGNTIYF
TRBJ2-1,few,TRBD2,TRBV7-9,TGTGCCAGCAGCTCAACTCTAGCGGACCTTTACAATGAGCAGTTCTTC,CASSSTLADLYNEQFF
TRBJ2-7,NA,NA,TRBV30,TGTGCCTGGGACATAGGTGGCGAGCAGTACTTC,CAWDIGGEQYF
TRBJ2-1,NA,TRBD2,TRBV4-1,TGCGCCAGCAGCCAAGATCCCTCAGCGGGAGTGCGCAATGAGCAGTTCTTC,CASSQDPSAGVRNEQFF
TRBJ2-5,NA,NA,TRBV3-1,TGTGCTGTGGCAGGGGCGTACCAAGAGACCCAGTACTTC,CAVAGAYQETQYF
TRBJ2-7,many,TRBD2,TRBV29-1,TGCAGCGTTCTAGCGGGAGGCTCTACGTACTTC,CSVLAGGSTYF
TRBJ1-5,NA,TRBD1,TRBV2,TGTGCCAGCAGTAGACAGGGGGGGACTCAGCCCCAGCATTTT,CASSRQGGTQPQHF
TRBJ1-5,NA,NA,TRBV24-1,TGTGCCACCAAGGACAGCCAGGGCAATCAGCCCCAGCATTTT,CATKDSQGNQPQHF
TRBJ2-5,few,NA,TRBV28,TGTGCCAGCAGTCCCGATATGGGTGAGACCCAGTACTTC,CASSPDMGETQYF
TRBJ2-4,NA,NA,TRBV5-4,TGTGCCAGCAGCGATGGAGTAGCCAAAAACATTCAGTACTTC,CASSDGVAKNIQYF
TRBJ2-7,NA,NA,TRBV7-9,TGTGCCAGCAGCTCCCTGGACAGTTCCTACGAGCAGTACTTC,CASSSLDSSYEQYF
TRBJ2-1,few,TRBD1,TRBV5-1,TGCGCCAGCAGCCCTGACCTAGGTCCGGGACAGGGCTACAATGAGCAGTTCTTC,CASSPDLGPGQGYNEQFF